This T cell receptor (gamma chain) was found in a study of gamma-delta T cells after stem cell transplantation. This clone showed up just a few times. A far larger clone is a single base away, which makes a read error likely. TCRdb fed the RT-PCR reads into CATT to redo clone calling. The table has 150 to 200 gamma-chain clones, 34% seen once. The receptor's source is a human donor. It is not recorded whose cells these are; they may come from a transplant donor. The sample taken for sequencing was gamma-delta T cells.

CDR3 loop: CALWDEANYYKKLF. The CDR3, as DNA: TGTGCCTTGTGGGATGAAGCGAATTATTATAAGAAACTCTTT. The chain employs TRGV9 and TRGJ1 or TRGJ2. The J gene is absent in TCRdb and was assigned here via DNA matching to germline. The CDR3 has 14 residues. Germline V gives CDR1 GITISATS, CDR2 ISYDGTV (reference sequence). Trimming removed 4 bases from V and 0 bases from J; junction bases left unmatched: 6.